This T cell receptor beta chain was found in a study of post-analysis software for immune sequencing data. Overall study findings and caveats: Those with multiple sclerosis, the patient group, showed significantly lower normalized Chao1 diversity than controls. Under F measure analysis, samples from one preparation batch co-clustered strongly. The study found TRBV5-6, TRBV5-1 and TRBV20-1 among roughly 5 TRBV segments more frequent in patients than controls.

Unique molecular identifiers tagged the TCR beta cDNA libraries. About 500,000 cDNA molecules were obtained per 1 to 10 million input T cells. A single record per CDR3 protein comes from TCRdb applying MiXCR to the PCR reads. The table records about 770,000 distinct CDR3 sequences, approximately 44% of them present only once. This clonotype turned up a few times. Antigen specificity is unknown. The germline CDR1 and CDR2 sequences are LGHDT and YNNKEL (reference sequence). CDR3 length: 15 amino acids. With V trimmed by 2 bases and J by 5 bases, 6 bases remained unmatched. The specimen was blood. The chain joins TRBV3-1 to TRBJ2-1, with TRBD1 matching 7 bases. The source is a girl aged 10-17 years with multiple sclerosis. The DNA for the CDR3 is TGTGCCAGCAGCCAATCTCTGACAGGGAACAATGAGCAGTTCTTC. Translated, it gives CASSQSLTGNNEQFF.